The clone carrying this T cell receptor (beta chain) has just one count. Produced via immunoSEQ multiplex PCR; TCRdb's table is partial and in-frame only. The data show 200,000 to 250,000 clones, more than 70% seen once. This CDR3 has 15 amino acids. Germline CDR1 reads MNHEY; CDR2 reads SMNVEV (reference sequence). V was trimmed by 7 bases and J by 1 base, leaving 11 bases between them. The sample belongs to a study of blood T cell repertoires in COVID-19. The rearrangement links TRBV27 to TRBJ1-6; maybe TRBD1 (5 bases). The sample comprised peripheral blood. This receptor was obtained from a middle-aged woman who had recovered from COVID-19. As DNA, the CDR3 is TGTGCCAGCAAATCCCAGGGATCCTATAATTCACCCCTCCACTTT. Translating gives CASKSQGSYNSPLHF.